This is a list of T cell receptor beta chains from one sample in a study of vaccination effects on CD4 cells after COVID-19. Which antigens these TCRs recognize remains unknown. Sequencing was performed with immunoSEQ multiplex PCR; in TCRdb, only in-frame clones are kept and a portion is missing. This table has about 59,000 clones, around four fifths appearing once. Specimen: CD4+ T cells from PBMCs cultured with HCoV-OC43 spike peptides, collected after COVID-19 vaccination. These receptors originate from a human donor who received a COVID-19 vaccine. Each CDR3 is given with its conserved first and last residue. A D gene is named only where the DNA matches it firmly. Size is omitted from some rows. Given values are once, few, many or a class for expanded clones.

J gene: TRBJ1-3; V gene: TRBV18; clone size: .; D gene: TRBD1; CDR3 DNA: TGTGCCAGCTCACGGACAGGGGGCCCCCAGACTGGAAACACCATATATTTT; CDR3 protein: CASSRTGGPQTGNTIYF
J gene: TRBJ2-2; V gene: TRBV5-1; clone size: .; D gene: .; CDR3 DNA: TGCGCCAGCAGCTTGTTGTTGGGCGCGAACACCGGGGAGCTGTTTTTT; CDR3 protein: CASSLLLGANTGELFF
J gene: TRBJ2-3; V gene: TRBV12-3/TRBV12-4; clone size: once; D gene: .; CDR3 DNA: TGTGCCAGCAGTTCAAGAACAGATACGCAGTATTTT; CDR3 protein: CASSSRTDTQYF
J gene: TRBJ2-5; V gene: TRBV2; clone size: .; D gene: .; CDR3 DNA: TGTGCCAGCAGTGAAGGTTCGGGTGCTCGGGGCCAAGAGACCCAGTACTTC; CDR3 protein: CASSEGSGARGQETQYF
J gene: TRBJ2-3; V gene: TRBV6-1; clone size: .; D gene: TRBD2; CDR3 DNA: TGTGCCAGCAGTGACCCACAAACTAGCGGGGGACTGGTAGATACGCAGTATTTT; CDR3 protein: CASSDPQTSGGLVDTQYF
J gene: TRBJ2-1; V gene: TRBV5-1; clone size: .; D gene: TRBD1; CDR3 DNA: TGCGCCAGCAGCCCCAGACAGGGGGCCGATGAGCAGTTCTTC; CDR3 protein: CASSPRQGADEQFF
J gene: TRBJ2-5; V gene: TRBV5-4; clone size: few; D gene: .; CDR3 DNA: TGTGCCAGCAGCGTTTCTACAGGGCAAGGACAAGAGACCCAGTACTTC; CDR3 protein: CASSVSTGQGQETQYF
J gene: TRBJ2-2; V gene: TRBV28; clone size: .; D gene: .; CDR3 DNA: TGTGCCAGCAGTACCGTCTGGCGGGGTTTAACCGGGGAGCTGTTTTTT; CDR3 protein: CASSTVWRGLTGELFF
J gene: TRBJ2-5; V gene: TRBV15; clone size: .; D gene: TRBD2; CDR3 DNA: TGTGCCACCAGCAGAGATATCGGGACTAGCGGGGTGGGAGAGACCCAGTACTTC; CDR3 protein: CATSRDIGTSGVGETQYF
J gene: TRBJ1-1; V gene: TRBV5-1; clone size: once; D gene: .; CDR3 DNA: TGCGCCAGCAGCTTAGGGCGGGACACTGAAGCTTTCTTT; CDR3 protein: CASSLGRDTEAFF
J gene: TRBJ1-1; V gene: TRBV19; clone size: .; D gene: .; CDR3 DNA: TGTGCCAGTAGTATACAGCTTAACACTGAAGCTTTCTTT; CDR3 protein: CASSIQLNTEAFF
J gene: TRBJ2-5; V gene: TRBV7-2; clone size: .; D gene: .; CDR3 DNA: TGTGCCAGCAGCCCAAGTCGGGCGATCCAAGAGACCCAGTACTTC; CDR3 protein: CASSPSRAIQETQYF
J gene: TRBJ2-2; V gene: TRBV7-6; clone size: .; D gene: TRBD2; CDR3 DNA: TGTGCCAGCAGCTCCGGACTAGCCCGGTCCACCGGGGAGCTGTTTTTT; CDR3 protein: CASSSGLARSTGELFF
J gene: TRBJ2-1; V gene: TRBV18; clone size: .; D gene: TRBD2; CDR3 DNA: TGTGCCAGCTCACCATCGAGCGGGGGGGACAATGAGCAGTTCTTC; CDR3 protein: CASSPSSGGDNEQFF
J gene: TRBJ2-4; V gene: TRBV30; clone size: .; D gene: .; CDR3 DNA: TGTGCCTGGGACAGTTCTTGGGCCAAAAACATTCAGTACTTC; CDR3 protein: CAWDSSWAKNIQYF
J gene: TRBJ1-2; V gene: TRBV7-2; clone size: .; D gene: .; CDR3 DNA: TGTGCCAGCAGCTTTTCCCTTGGGGAGGCTGGCTACACCTTC; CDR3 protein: CASSFSLGEAGYTF
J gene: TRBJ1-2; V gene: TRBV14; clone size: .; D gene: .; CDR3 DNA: TGTGCCAGCAGCCAAGAACCGGGCTACTATGGCTACACCTTC; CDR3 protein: CASSQEPGYYGYTF
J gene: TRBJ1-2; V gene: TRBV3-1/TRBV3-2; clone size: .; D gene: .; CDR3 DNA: TGTGCCAGCAGCCAACGGGAAACTAACTATGGCTACACCTTC; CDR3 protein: CASSQRETNYGYTF
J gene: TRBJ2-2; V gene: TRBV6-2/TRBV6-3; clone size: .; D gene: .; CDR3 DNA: TGTGCCAGCAGCTTTGGGGGAACCGGGGAGCTGTTTTTT; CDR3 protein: CASSFGGTGELFF
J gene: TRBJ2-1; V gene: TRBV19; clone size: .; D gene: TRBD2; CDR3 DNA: TGTGCCAGTAGTATCATAGCGGGGGGGCCGGGTGAGCAGTTCTTC; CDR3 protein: CASSIIAGGPGEQFF
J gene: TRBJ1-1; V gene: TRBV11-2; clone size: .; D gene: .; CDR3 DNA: TGTGCCAGCAGCTTAATTGGGGACCATCGGTCGAACACTGAAGCTTTCTTT; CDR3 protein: CASSLIGDHRSNTEAFF
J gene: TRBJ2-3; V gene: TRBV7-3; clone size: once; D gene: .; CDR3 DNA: TGTGCCAGCAGCTTAACTTCACTAGCTGGAGATACGCAGTATTTT; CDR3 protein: CASSLTSLAGDTQYF
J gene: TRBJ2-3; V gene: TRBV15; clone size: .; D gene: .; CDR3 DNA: TGTGCCACCAGCTTTCGGTCCGGCGATACGCAGTATTTT; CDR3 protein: CATSFRSGDTQYF
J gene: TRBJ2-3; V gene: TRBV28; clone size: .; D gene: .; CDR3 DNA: TGTGCCAGCAGTTTAGCAATGGGAACCAGGTTCACCGGAGATACGCAGTATTTT; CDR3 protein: CASSLAMGTRFTGDTQYF
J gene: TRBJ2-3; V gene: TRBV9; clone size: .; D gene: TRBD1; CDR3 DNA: TGTGCCAGCAGCGTAGGAGGACAGGGGAGGGATACGCAGTATTTT; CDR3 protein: CASSVGGQGRDTQYF
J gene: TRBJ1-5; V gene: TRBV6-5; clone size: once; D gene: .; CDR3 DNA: TGTGCCAGCAGACCGTCCGGACAGAACAATCAGCCCCAGCATTTT; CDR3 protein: CASRPSGQNNQPQHF
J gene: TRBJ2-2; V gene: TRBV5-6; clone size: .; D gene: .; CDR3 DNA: TGTGCCAGCAGCCCGCCGGGACCCCAGAACACCGGGGAGCTGTTTTTT; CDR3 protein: CASSPPGPQNTGELFF
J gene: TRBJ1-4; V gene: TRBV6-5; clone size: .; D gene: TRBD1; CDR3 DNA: TGTGCCAGCAGTTACTCGGCAGGGGGCGGGGAAAAACTGTTTTTT; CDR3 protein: CASSYSAGGGEKLFF
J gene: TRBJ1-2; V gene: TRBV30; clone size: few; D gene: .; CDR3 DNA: TGTGCCTGGAGGCCCCCCGGGGTTAACTATGGCTACACCTTC; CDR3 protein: CAWRPPGVNYGYTF
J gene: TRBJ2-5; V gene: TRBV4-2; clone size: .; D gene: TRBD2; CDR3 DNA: TGTGCCAGCAGCCCCCGGGGCACCGGCGGGGGGGCCCTTGAGACCCAGTACTTC; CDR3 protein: CASSPRGTGGGALETQYF
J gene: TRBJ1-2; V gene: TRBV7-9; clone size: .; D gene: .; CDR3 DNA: TGTGCCAGCAGCTTTGACAGCTATGGCTACACCTTC; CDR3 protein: CASSFDSYGYTF
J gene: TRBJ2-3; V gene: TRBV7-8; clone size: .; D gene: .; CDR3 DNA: TGTGCCAGCAGCTCTTGGTCTCAAGGGGACACAGATACGCAGTATTTT; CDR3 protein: CASSSWSQGDTDTQYF
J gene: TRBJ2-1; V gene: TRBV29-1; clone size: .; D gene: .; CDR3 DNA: TGCAGCGTTGATGGGGCGCGCAATGAGCAGTTCTTC; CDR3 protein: CSVDGARNEQFF
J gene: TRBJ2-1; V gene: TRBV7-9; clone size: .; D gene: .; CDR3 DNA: TGTGCCAGCTACGGGGGCCACAATGAGCAGTTCTTC; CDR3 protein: CASYGGHNEQFF
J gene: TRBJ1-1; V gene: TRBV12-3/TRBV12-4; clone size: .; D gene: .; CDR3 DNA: TGTGCCAGCAGTTTGACGGTGAACACTGAAGCTTTCTTT; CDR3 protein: CASSLTVNTEAFF
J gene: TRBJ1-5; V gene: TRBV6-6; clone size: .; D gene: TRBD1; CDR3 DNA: TGTGCCAGCAGTCTCCGGGACAGGTCCTCCCAGCCCCAGCATTTT; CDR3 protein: CASSLRDRSSQPQHF
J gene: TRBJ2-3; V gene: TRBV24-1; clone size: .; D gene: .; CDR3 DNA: TGTGCCACCAGAGAAGCCTCAGGGGGGCGGGATACGCAGTATTTT; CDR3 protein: CATREASGGRDTQYF
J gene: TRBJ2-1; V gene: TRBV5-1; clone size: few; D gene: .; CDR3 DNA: TGCGCCAGCAGCTTGGGAGTCGAACGATATTACAATGAGCAGTTCTTC; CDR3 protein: CASSLGVERYYNEQFF
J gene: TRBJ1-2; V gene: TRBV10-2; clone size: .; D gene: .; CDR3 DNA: TGCGCCAGCAGCGAGGACAGAAACCGAGGCTACACCTTC; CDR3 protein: CASSEDRNRGYTF
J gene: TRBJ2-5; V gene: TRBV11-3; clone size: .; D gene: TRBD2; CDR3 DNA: TGTGCCAGCAGCTTCGCGGGGGTCCAAGAGACCCAGTACTTC; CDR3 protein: CASSFAGVQETQYF
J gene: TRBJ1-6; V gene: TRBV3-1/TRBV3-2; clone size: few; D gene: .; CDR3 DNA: TGTGCCAGCAGCCAAGGGGCGGTTTATTCACCCCTCCACTTT; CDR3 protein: CASSQGAVYSPLHF
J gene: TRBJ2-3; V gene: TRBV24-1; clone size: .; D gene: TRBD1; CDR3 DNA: TGTGCCACCAGTGACCCCAGGGGGCTCGGCACAGATACGCAGTATTTT; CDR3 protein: CATSDPRGLGTDTQYF
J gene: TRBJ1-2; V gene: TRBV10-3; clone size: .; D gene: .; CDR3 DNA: TGTGCCATCAGTGAGGGACTTGGCTACACCTTC; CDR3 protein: CAISEGLGYTF
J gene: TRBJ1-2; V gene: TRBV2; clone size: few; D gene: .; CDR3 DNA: TGTGCCAGCAGTGAAGGCAGAGGGGTCTATGGCTACACCTTC; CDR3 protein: CASSEGRGVYGYTF
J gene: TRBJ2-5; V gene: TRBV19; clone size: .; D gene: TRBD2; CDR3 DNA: TGTGCCAGTAGTATCGGGACTAGCGGGAAAGAGACCCAGTACTTC; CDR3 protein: CASSIGTSGKETQYF
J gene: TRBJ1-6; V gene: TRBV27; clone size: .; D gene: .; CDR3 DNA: TGTGCCAGCAGTTCTCGGTGGCATTCACCCCTCCACTTT; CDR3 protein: CASSSRWHSPLHF
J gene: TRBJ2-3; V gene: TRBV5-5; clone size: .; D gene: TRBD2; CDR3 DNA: TGTGCCAGCAGCTTGGGACTAGCGGGGGGCTATAGCACAGATACGCAGTATTTT; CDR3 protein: CASSLGLAGGYSTDTQYF
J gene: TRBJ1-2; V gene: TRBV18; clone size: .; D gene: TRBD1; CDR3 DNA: TGTGCCAGCTCACCTTCGATTATAGGGACAGGAGGGGATGGCTACACCTTC; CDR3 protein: CASSPSIIGTGGDGYTF
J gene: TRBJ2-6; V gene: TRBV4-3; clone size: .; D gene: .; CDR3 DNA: TGCGCCAGCAGCCAAGATTGGCAGCGTTCTGGGGCCAACGTCCTGACTTTC; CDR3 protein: CASSQDWQRSGANVLTF
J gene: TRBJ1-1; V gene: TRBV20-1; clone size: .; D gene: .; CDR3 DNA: TGCAGTGCTAGAGATAGCGGTGAAGCTTTCTTT; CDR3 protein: CSARDSGEAFF
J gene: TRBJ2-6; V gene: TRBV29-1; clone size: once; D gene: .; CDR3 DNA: TGCAGCGTTATGTACTCTGGGGCCAACGTCCTGACTTTC; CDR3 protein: CSVMYSGANVLTF
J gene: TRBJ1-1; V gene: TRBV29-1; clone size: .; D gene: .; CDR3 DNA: TGCAGCGTCCGGGCGGGACCCGAAGCTTTCTTT; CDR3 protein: CSVRAGPEAFF
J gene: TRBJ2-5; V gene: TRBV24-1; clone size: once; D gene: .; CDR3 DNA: TGTGCCACCAGTGACCCGTACCAAGAGACCCAGTACTTC; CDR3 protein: CATSDPYQETQYF
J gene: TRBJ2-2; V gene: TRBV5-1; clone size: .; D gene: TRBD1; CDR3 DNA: TGCGCCAGCAGCCCGGGACAGGGGGCGCGGAGCGGGGAGCTGTTTTTT; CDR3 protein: CASSPGQGARSGELFF
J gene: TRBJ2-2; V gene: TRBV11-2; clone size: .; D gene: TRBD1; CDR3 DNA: TGTGCCAGCAGCTTAGATCAGGGGGCTTCCGGGGAGCTGTTTTTT; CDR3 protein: CASSLDQGASGELFF
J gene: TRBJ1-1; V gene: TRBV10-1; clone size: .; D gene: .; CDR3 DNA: TGCGCCAGCAGTGAGGTCCGTACGAACACTGAAGCTTTCTTT; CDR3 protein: CASSEVRTNTEAFF
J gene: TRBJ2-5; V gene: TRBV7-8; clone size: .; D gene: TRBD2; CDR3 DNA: TGTGCCCTAGCGGGGGGGCCGAGGGAGACCCAGTACTTC; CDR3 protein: CALAGGPRETQYF